These 8 T cell receptor beta chains share one sample of origin, sequenced in a study of glioma-infiltrating T cells. Using RNA template, CDR3s of TCR alpha and beta were amplified with iRepertoire arm-PCR. Each CDR3 protein is one row after TCRdb ran MiXCR on the multiplex PCR reads. The sample shows about 410,000 distinct CDR3 sequences, 41% of them seen only once. The specimen was glioma tissue, nonneoplastic brain tissue, or PBMCs (not recorded which). The receptors were gathered from a human donor with low-grade glioma or glioblastoma, undergoing nonglioma brain surgery, or in good health (not recorded which).

V gene TRBV6-6 combines with J gene TRBJ2-7; the D gene is possibly TRBD2 (5 bases). This CDR3 contains 14 residues. Germline assignment: CDR1 MNHNY and CDR2 SVGAGI (reference sequence). The germline V and J ends were trimmed by 5 bases and 5 bases, with 16 bases remaining between them. CDR3 protein: CASSKDGVRNEQYF. CDR3 bases: TGTGCCAGCAGTAAAGACGGGGTTAGGAACGAGCAGTACTTC.

The V gene is TRBV6-1, the J gene TRBJ1-2; D uncertain. The CDR3 length is 14 residues. V was clipped by 10 bases and J by 5 bases, with 20 bases between them. Germline V CDR1 and CDR2: MNHNS, SASEGT. The CDR3 spells CATRRGMFEYGYTF. CDR3 sequence (DNA): TGTGCCACACGGCGAGGGATGTTTGAGTATGGCTACACCTTC.

The table lists this clonotype with a few counts. This chain uses TRBV7-2 with TRBJ2-3; perhaps TRBD2 as D (5 bases). The V end lost 2 bases, the J end lost 0 bases, and 9 bases lay between the germline ends. Germline V gene sequence: CDR1 SGHTA, CDR2 FQGNSA. The CDR3 runs to 15 residues. The CDR3 DNA follows: TGTGCCAGCAGCTTATTCGGGATTAGCACAGATACGCAGTATTTT. Protein sequence: CASSLFGISTDTQYF.

V and J are TRBV4-1 and TRBJ1-6, with a tentative D call TRBD1 (5 bases). The CDR3 is 17 amino acids. Germline CDR1 reads MGHRA; CDR2 reads YSYEKL. Between the trimmed V and J ends, which lost 3 bases and 10 bases, there was a span of 22 bases. CDR3 region: CASSQVFRRALQSPLHF. CDR3 sequence (DNA): TGCGCCAGCAGCCAGGTCTTTCGCAGGGCCCTTCAATCACCCCTCCACTTT.

This chain connects TRBV12-3 or TRBV12-4 to TRBJ2-3; D is perhaps TRBD2 (5 bases). There are 13 residues in the CDR3. V was trimmed by 5 bases and J by 3 bases, leaving 9 bases between them. The CDR3 region is CASSPERTDTQYF. DNA of the CDR3: TGTGCCAGCAGTCCCGAGCGGACAGATACGCAGTATTTT.

This clonotype was counted a few times. The rearrangement uses TRBV4-1 and TRBJ2-3, with TRBD2 matching 13 bases. V shed 2 bases, J shed 2 bases, and the junction held 4 bases outside the gene matches. Germline assignment: CDR1 MGHRA and CDR2 YSYEKL. CDR3 length: 17 amino acids. The CDR3 loop reads CASSQPTSGRSTDTQYF. DNA for the CDR3: TGCGCCAGCAGCCAACCGACTAGCGGGAGGTCCACAGATACGCAGTATTTT.

CDR3 region: CASSLDGEPYGYTF. For the CDR3, the DNA is TGTGCCAGTAGTTTGGACGGTGAACCCTATGGCTACACCTTC. The V call is TRBV19, the J call TRBJ1-2; D call uncertain. This CDR3 has 14 residues. Germline V lookup: CDR1 LNHDA, CDR2 SQIVND (reference sequence). Trimming pared 5 bases from V and 4 bases from J, leaving 14 bases between.

This clonotype occurred a few times. V gene TRBV28 combines with J gene TRBJ2-3, with D perhaps TRBD1 (5 bases). This CDR3 has 17 residues. From germline, CDR1 is MDHEN and CDR2 SYDVKM. Trimming shortened V by 4 bases and J by 3 bases, and 20 bases separated the two germline ends. The CDR3 bases are TGTGCCAGCAGTTCCATAGGGGCAGCCCGGGCAACAGATACGCAGTATTTT. The encoded protein is CASSSIGAARATDTQYF. Combining the CDR3 with reference TRBV28 and TRBJ2-3 gives the whole variable domain DVKVTQSSRYLVKRTGEKVFLECVQDMDHENMFWYRQDPGLGLRLIYFSYDVKMKEKGDIPEGYSVSREKKERFSLILESASTNQTSMYLCASSSIGAARATDTQYFGPGTRLTVL.